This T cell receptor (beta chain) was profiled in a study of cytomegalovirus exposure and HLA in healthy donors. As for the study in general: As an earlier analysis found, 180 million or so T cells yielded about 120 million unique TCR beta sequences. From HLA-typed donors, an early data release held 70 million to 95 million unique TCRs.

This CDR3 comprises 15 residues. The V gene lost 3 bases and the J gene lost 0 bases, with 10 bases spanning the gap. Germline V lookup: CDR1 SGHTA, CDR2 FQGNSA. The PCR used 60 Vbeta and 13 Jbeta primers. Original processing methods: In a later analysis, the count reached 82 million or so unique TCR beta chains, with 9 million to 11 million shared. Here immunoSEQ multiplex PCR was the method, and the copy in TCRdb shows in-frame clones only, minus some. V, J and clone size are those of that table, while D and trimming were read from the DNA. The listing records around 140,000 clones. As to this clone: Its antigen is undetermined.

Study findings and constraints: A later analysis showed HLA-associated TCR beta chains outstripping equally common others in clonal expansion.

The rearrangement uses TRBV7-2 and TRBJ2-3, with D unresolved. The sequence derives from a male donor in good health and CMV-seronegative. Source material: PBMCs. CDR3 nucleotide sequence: TGTGCCAGCAGCTTCGGCGGCTCTAGCACAGATACGCAGTATTTT. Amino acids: CASSFGGSSTDTQYF.